The T cell receptor (beta chain) described here comes from a study of cytomegalovirus exposure and HLA in healthy donors. Study at large: A prior analysis found 117 million unique TCR beta sequences from 150 million to 200 million T cells.

Study-level results: An analysis that came later showed most CMV-associated TCR beta chains appearing HLA-restricted. Immune exposure information available was restricted to CMV serostatus. Prior analysis indicated that the majority of TCR beta V segments exhibited productivity approximately 87% or approximately 30% of the time.

The primer mix had 60 Vbeta and 13 Jbeta primers. Produced via immunoSEQ multiplex PCR; TCRdb's table is partial and in-frame only. The record lists 150,000 to 250,000 clones, of which the ten most abundant hold about 0.74%. About this clone: Its antigen remains unknown.

CDR1 and CDR2 from the germline V gene are MDHEN and SYDVKM. CDR3 length equals 12 residues. V was trimmed by 3 bases and J by 9 bases, leaving 11 bases between them. The rearrangement uses TRBV28 and TRBJ1-2, with a tentative D call TRBD1 (6 bases). Source material: PBMCs. The TCR originated in a boy younger than 18 in good health and CMV-seronegative. This CDR3 reads CASSFTGSSYTF. CDR3 nucleotide sequence: TGTGCCAGCAGTTTTACAGGGAGCAGCTACACCTTC.